The sequence of this T cell receptor beta chain was determined in a study of blood T cell repertoires in COVID-19. On the study more broadly: Acute and convalescent COVID-19 samples came from the United States, Italy and Spain. Sample material is recorded as cDNA or gDNA derived from T cells, B-cell-depleted T cells, or PBMCs.

V lost 0 bases to trimming and J lost 13 bases, with 13 bases between them. CDR3 length: 12 amino acids. The method was immunoSEQ multiplex PCR; TCRdb's version includes in-frame clones alone and lacks a portion of them. Of around 430,000 clones in the sample, roughly 88% are singletons; the top ten hold around 13%. What was sequenced was peripheral blood. This chain joins TRBV23-1 and TRBJ2-7, with D perhaps matching TRBD1 (6 bases). TRBV23-1 is an ORF; its function is uncertain. The TCR sequence derives from a woman aged 45-60 years with COVID-19, enrolled during active disease. CDR3 loop: CASSQSQDRGYF. CDR3 DNA: TGCGCCAGCAGTCAATCACAGGACAGAGGCTACTTC.